This passage covers 18 T cell receptor beta chains from one sample sequenced in a study of T cells in Graves' hyperthyroidism and ophthalmopathy. Amplified TCR beta CDR3 regions came from RNA transcripts. The HTBI primer set served for first-round RT-PCR of the TCR CDR3. TCRdb reanalysed the multiplex PCR reads using MiXCR and keeps one entry per CDR3 protein. The table records under 350,000 distinct CDR3 sequences, about 13% of them present only once. Sample: blood. All receptors come from a woman in her 40s with Graves' ophthalmopathy.

The J gene is TRBJ2-7, the V gene TRBV10-2; D is tentatively TRBD1 or TRBD2 (5 bases each). This CDR3 has 14 amino acids. V dropped 4 bases and J dropped 6 bases, with 16 bases sitting between them. Germline CDR1 WSHSY, CDR2 SAAADI. This CDR3 is CASSAGGSPREQYF. DNA for the CDR3: TGCGCCAGCAGTGCTGGGGGTTCCCCTCGCGAGCAGTACTTC.

The chain has TRBV6-1 and TRBJ1-4; TRBD1 might be the D (6 bases). Germline loops: CDR1 MNHNS, CDR2 SASEGT. Trimming left V 1 base short and J 7 bases short, with 13 bases between. There are 15 residues in the CDR3. CDR3 DNA sequence: TGTGCCAGCAGTGAAGGAGTGACAGGCTTTGAAAAACTGTTTTTT. It yields the protein CASSEGVTGFEKLFF.

This clonotype was recorded at least ten times. V usage is TRBV18 and J usage is TRBJ2-5; D not certain. The CDR3 sequence is 13 residues long. Trimming took off 6 bases at V and 0 bases at J, with 8 bases between the two ends. Germline CDR1 reads KGHSH; CDR2 reads LQKENI. CDR3 coding DNA: TGTGCCAGCTCTCCAAGGTACCAAGAGACCCAGTACTTC. Protein sequence: CASSPRYQETQYF.

Comment on this clonotype: A much larger clone sits a single nucleotide away, making a read error possible. The CDR3 DNA is TGTGCCAGCAGCTTACAGGGTCAACCTAGCGAGCAGTACTTC. Its protein is CASSLQGQPSEQYF. This chain uses TRBV7-9 with TRBJ2-7; possible D gene TRBD1, 5 bases. V lost 2 bases and J 6 bases, leaving 14 bases between the germline ends. From germline, CDR1 is SEHNR and CDR2 FQNEAQ (reference sequence). There are 14 residues in the CDR3.

This clonotype has a handful of counts. The rearrangement joins TRBV7-9 to TRBJ1-5, with D unclear. With 5 bases removed from V and 5 bases from J, the gap between germline ends came to 7 bases. This CDR3 is 12 amino acids long. The germline gives CDR1 SEHNR, CDR2 FQNEAQ (reference sequence). The CDR3 reads CASSPGDQPQHF. The CDR3, as DNA: TGTGCCAGCAGCCCTGGTGATCAGCCCCAGCATTTT.

This sequence joins TRBV2 and TRBJ2-6; D unclear. V lost 4 bases and J lost 0, with 7 bases in between. CDR3 length: 15 amino acids. Germline V CDR1 and CDR2: SNHLY, FYNNEI. The CDR3, as DNA: TGTGCCAGCAGTGGTTTGCGCTCTGGGGCCAACGTCCTGACTTTC. Translation: CASSGLRSGANVLTF.

This sequence joins TRBV11-2 and TRBJ2-4, with D unresolved. V lost 2 bases and J 7 bases, leaving 12 bases between the germline ends. This CDR3 spans 14 amino acids. Germline V gene sequence: CDR1 SGHAT, CDR2 FQNNGV. CDR3 sequence: CASSLKAGGNIQYF. In DNA, the CDR3 is TGTGCCAGCAGCTTAAAGGCCGGTGGGAACATTCAGTACTTC.

This clonotype was counted many times. CDR3 protein: CASSGLADQETQYF. Written as DNA, the CDR3 is TGTGCCAGCAGTGGACTAGCGGATCAAGAGACCCAGTACTTC. This chain joins TRBV2 and TRBJ2-5; 9 nucleotides agree with TRBD2. Per germline, CDR1 SNHLY and CDR2 FYNNEI. The CDR3 is made up of 14 amino acids. V trimming: 4 bases; J trimming: 2 bases; junction bases outside the gene matches: 2.

The chain joins TRBV6-4 to TRBJ1-2, with TRBD1 as a possible D gene (6 bases). CDR1 MRHNA and CDR2 SNTAGT come from the germline V gene. Trimming removed 6 bases at V and 7 bases at J, with 18 bases between. The CDR3 spans 14 residues. CDR3 nucleotides: TGTGCCAGCAGCCAAGAGGCAGGGGCTGCTGGCTACACCTTC. It is translated as CASSQEAGAAGYTF.

This clonotype was seen a few times. The J gene is TRBJ2-2, the V gene TRBV4-1; TRBD1 aligns across 7 bases. The junction had 10 bases not matched to a gene; V was cut back by 5 bases and J by 1 base. The CDR3 has 17 residues. Germline V lookup: CDR1 MGHRA, CDR2 YSYEKL. CDR3 sequence: CASSGDRVGENTGELFF. CDR3 DNA sequence: TGCGCCAGCAGCGGCGACAGGGTGGGGGAGAACACCGGGGAGCTGTTTTTT.

In its sample, this clonotype was seen many times. The chain is built from TRBV13 and TRBJ1-2; D gene uncertain. There are 13 residues in the CDR3. From germline, CDR1 is PRHDT and CDR2 FYEKMQ (reference sequence). Trimming took off 5 bases at V and 0 bases at J, with 7 bases between the two ends. The CDR3 loop is CASSQLTNYGYTF. CDR3 coding DNA: TGTGCCAGCAGCCAGCTTACTAACTATGGCTACACCTTC.

This clonotype was observed many times. V and J are TRBV6-5 and TRBJ1-5; D may be TRBD1 (5 bases). The CDR3 spans 15 residues. Per the germline V gene, CDR1 is MNHEY and CDR2 is SVGAGI. V lost 0 bases and J 4 bases, leaving 10 bases between the germline ends. This chain's CDR3 is CASSYSKGSNQPQHF. Here the CDR3 DNA reads TGTGCCAGCAGTTACTCGAAGGGGTCGAATCAGCCCCAGCATTTT.

This chain links TRBV5-5 with TRBJ1-5, with 11 bases that match TRBD1. Per the germline V gene, CDR1 is SGHKS and CDR2 is YYEKEE (reference sequence). V shed 4 bases, J shed 4 bases, and the junction held 10 bases outside the gene matches. The CDR3 has 17 residues. The CDR3 region is CASSQGQGDSVNQPQHF. In DNA form, the CDR3 reads TGTGCCAGCAGCCAGGGACAGGGGGATTCCGTAAATCAGCCCCAGCATTTT.

In this sample, this clonotype turned up a few times. The chain is built from TRBV2 and TRBJ1-6, with 10 bases fitting TRBD1. The CDR3 loop spans 14 amino acids. Per germline, CDR1 SNHLY and CDR2 FYNNEI. The V segment lost 7 bases and the J segment 10 bases; nucleotides outside the gene matches: 7. CDR3 nucleotide sequence: TGTGCCAGCAACGGGGACAGGGGATTATCACCCCTCCACTTT. This gives the protein CASNGDRGLSPLHF. The variable domain in full, with the rest retrieved from reference TRBV2 and TRBJ1-6, is EPEVTQTPSHQVTQMGQEVILRCVPISNHLYFYWYRQILGQKVEFLVSFYNNEISEKSEIFDDQFSVERPDGSNFTLKIRSTKLEDSAMYFCASNGDRGLSPLHFGNGTRLTVT.

This clonotype was observed at least ten times. The V and J genes are TRBV2 and TRBJ2-3; D not certain. Trimming shortened V by 6 bases and J by 6 bases, and 16 bases separated the two germline ends. Germline V gene sequence: CDR1 SNHLY, CDR2 FYNNEI. This CDR3 comprises 14 residues. The CDR3 is CASRVGSTFDTQYF. CDR3 sequence (DNA): TGTGCCAGCAGAGTGGGTAGTACCTTTGATACGCAGTATTTT.

J is TRBJ2-5 and V is TRBV9, with 7 nucleotides matching TRBD2. Germline V CDR1 and CDR2: SGDLS, YYNGEE. The CDR3 has 13 amino acids. The trim removed 6 bases at V and 4 bases at J, leaving 6 bases unmatched. The CDR3 DNA reads TGTGCCAGCACCGGGGACTACGGAGAGACCCAGTACTTC. This translates into CASTGDYGETQYF.

In its sample, this clonotype was seen a few times. The chain is built from TRBV3-1 and TRBJ2-1; D remains unclear. The V and J ends lost 0 bases and 3 bases respectively, with 3 bases between them. CDR3 length: 13 amino acids. Germline loops: CDR1 LGHDT, CDR2 YNNKEL (reference sequence). As DNA, the CDR3 is TGTGCCAGCAGCCAAGATTACTACAATGAGCAGTTCTTC. This codes for CASSQDYYNEQFF.

The genes are TRBV3-1 and TRBJ2-3; TRBD1 or TRBD2 may be the D gene (5 bases each). The CDR3 sequence is 14 residues long. The V gene's germline CDR1 is LGHDT and CDR2 YNNKEL (reference sequence). Trimming pared 0 bases from V and 6 bases from J, leaving 10 bases between. Written as DNA, the CDR3 is TGTGCCAGCAGCCAAGAATTCCGGGACGATACGCAGTATTTT. This translates into CASSQEFRDDTQYF.